Each of the 12 T cell receptor beta chains below was sequenced from the same sample in a study of blood T cell repertoires in COVID-19. Data came from immunoSEQ multiplex PCR; TCRdb stores just in-frame clones and leaves some out. This sample has about 170,000 clones, with about nine tenths found just once. The source material was peripheral blood. The receptor source for this set is a man in his 60s with acute or convalescent COVID-19.

The chain joins TRBV10-3 to TRBJ2-2; D gene ambiguous. Looked up from germline, CDR1 is ENHRY and CDR2 is SYGVKD. This CDR3 has 11 amino acids. Trimming shortened V by 6 bases and J by 6 bases, and 5 bases separated the two germline ends. CDR3 sequence (DNA): TGTGCCATCAGCCTTTCCGGGGAGCTGTTTTTT. It encodes CAISLSGELFF.

The J gene is TRBJ2-1, the V gene TRBV19; 10 bases line up with TRBD1. The CDR3 sequence is 14 residues long. Germline V CDR1 and CDR2: LNHDA, SQIVND (reference sequence). V lost 11 bases to trimming and J lost 11 bases; unmatched junction nucleotides: 15. The CDR3: CASLGTGVFTKQFF. CDR3 bases: TGTGCCTCCCTTGGGACAGGGGTCTTTACGAAGCAGTTCTTC.

The genes are TRBV7-8 and TRBJ2-2; 8 bases align to TRBD1. The CDR3 loop spans 15 amino acids. Germline V lookup: CDR1 SGHVS, CDR2 FQNEAQ. V lost 4 bases and J lost 4; bases outside the gene matches: 5. The CDR3 DNA sequence: TGTGCCAGCAGCTCCTGGACAGGGTCCACCGGGGAGCTGTTTTTT. The encoded protein is CASSSWTGSTGELFF.

In its sample, this clone was seen a few times. The chain uses TRBV5-4 and TRBJ2-7; TRBD2 aligns across 13 bases. The CDR3 is 16 residues long. The junction had 11 bases not matched to a gene; V was cut back by 9 bases and J by 2 bases. Germline V lookup: CDR1 SGHNT, CDR2 YYREEE (reference sequence). This CDR3 reads CATASGTSGKTYEQYF. The CDR3, as DNA: TGTGCCACTGCCAGCGGGACTAGCGGGAAGACCTACGAGCAGTACTTC.

The V gene is TRBV27, the J gene TRBJ2-3, with 7 nucleotides matching TRBD1. V dropped 5 bases and J dropped 0; count of bases not matched to a gene: 14. This CDR3 comprises 18 residues. CDR1 MNHEY and CDR2 SMNVEV come from the germline V gene (reference sequence). Written as DNA, the CDR3 is TGTGCCAGCAGTCCCCAGAAAGGGAAGGGGGCTAGCACAGATACGCAGTATTTT. Its translation is CASSPQKGKGASTDTQYF.

The chain combines TRBV7-8 with TRBJ1-5; D unresolved. CDR3 length: 19 amino acids. Between the trimmed V and J ends, which lost 1 base and 3 bases, there was a span of 22 bases. CDR1 is SGHVS and CDR2 is FQNEAQ in the germline V gene. The CDR3 loop reads CASSLVRVSETRHNQPQHF. CDR3 in DNA: TGTGCCAGCAGCTTAGTACGGGTGTCCGAAACGCGTCACAATCAGCCCCAGCATTTT.

This clone was recorded a few times. This chain joins TRBV30 and TRBJ1-6; 8 bases map to TRBD1. V was pared by 7 bases and J by 6 bases, with 5 bases of the junction left unmatched. Germline V CDR1 and CDR2: GTSNPN, SVGIG (reference sequence). This CDR3 contains 13 residues. Here the CDR3 reads CASTGASNSPLHF. CDR3 DNA: TGTGCCTCGACAGGGGCGAGTAATTCACCCCTCCACTTT.

The CDR3 coding sequence is TGTGCCAGCAGTTTGGCGGGGGCCCGCACAGATACGCAGTATTTT. Protein: CASSLAGARTDTQYF. This chain joins TRBV27 and TRBJ2-3; a weak D match, TRBD2 (7 bases). Between the trimmed V and J ends, which lost 3 bases and 1 base, there was a span of 11 bases. Germline V gene data show CDR1 as MNHEY and CDR2 as SMNVEV (reference sequence). The CDR3 runs 15 residues.

The rearrangement uses TRBV4-2 and TRBJ1-2; D perhaps matches TRBD1 (6 bases). Per germline, CDR1 LGHNA and CDR2 YNFKEQ. V was pared by 0 bases and J by 4 bases, with 15 bases between. The CDR3 contains 16 residues. CDR3 nucleotides: TGTGCCAGCAGCCAAGATGAGGCAGGGGCTAGCTATGGCTACACCTTC. This translates into CASSQDEAGASYGYTF.

This clone was detected once. The genes are TRBV7-8 and TRBJ1-2; weak D call: TRBD1 (5 bases). Germline V CDR1 and CDR2: SGHVS, FQNEAQ. Trimming left V 0 bases short and J 4 bases short, with 15 bases between. The CDR3 contains 16 residues. In DNA form, the CDR3 reads TGTGCCAGCAGCTTAGCGAAGGCAGGGTTTAGCTATGGCTACACCTTC. Translation: CASSLAKAGFSYGYTF.

The chain links TRBV24-1 to TRBJ2-5; 9 nucleotides match TRBD1. The CDR3 sequence is 15 residues long. The J segment lost 1 base and the V segment lost 4 bases, leaving 3 bases of the junction unmatched. Germline V gene lookup returns CDR1 KGHDR and CDR2 SFDVKD. The CDR3 reads CATSEGTGFQETQYF. Here the CDR3 DNA reads TGTGCCACCAGTGAAGGGACAGGGTTCCAAGAGACCCAGTACTTC.

The chain combines TRBV30 with TRBJ1-6; D ambiguous. Germline CDR1 GTSNPN, CDR2 SVGIG (reference sequence). The CDR3 covers 13 residues. V was trimmed by 4 bases and J by 4 bases, leaving 8 bases between them. The CDR3, as DNA: TGTGCCTGGAAGCGGGAATATAATTCACCCCTCCACTTT. Translated: CAWKREYNSPLHF.